A selection of T cell receptor beta chains follows, all from one sample in a study of T-cell reconstitution after alpha-beta-depleted transplantation in children. From the PCR reads, TCRdb called clonotypes with MiXCR, one entry per CDR3 protein. The sample comprises 200,000 to 250,000 distinct CDR3 sequences, roughly a tenth of which are singletons, and roughly 28% rests with the top ten. Here the sequenced sample was PBMCs, taken before TCRalphabeta/CD19-depleted stem cell transplant. The receptors come from a child under two years old with acute myeloid leukemia, due to receive a stem cell transplant. Each CDR3 is given with its conserved first and last residue. The D gene is left open where the match is weak. Clone size, where shown, is once, few, many, or a class for clones that have expanded.

D	size	V	J	DNA	CDR3
TRBD2	many	TRBV5-5	TRBJ2-1	TGTGCCAGCAGACTGTCTCTAGCGGAACCCTACAATGAGCAGTTCTTC	CASRLSLAEPYNEQFF
NA	many	TRBV24-1	TRBJ2-1	TGTGCCACCGGCCTGACAGGTCTTTCCTACAATGAGCAGTTCTTC	CATGLTGLSYNEQFF
NA	many	TRBV5-1	TRBJ2-2	TGCGCCAGCAGCTTGGGAGGGATGAACACCGGGGAGCTGTTTTTT	CASSLGGMNTGELFF
NA	many	TRBV3-1	TRBJ1-6	TGTGCCAGCAGCTTACGTACGGCCGGGACCGATAATTCACCCCTCCACTTT	CASSLRTAGTDNSPLHF
NA	many	TRBV20-1	TRBJ2-1	TGCAGTGCCCCGCGGTTATACAATGAGCAGTTCTTC	CSAPRLYNEQFF
NA	NA	TRBV3-1	TRBJ1-2	TGTGCCAGCAGCCAGCCGGGACACCCTAACTATGGCTACACCTTC	CASSQPGHPNYGYTF
NA	many	TRBV6-5	TRBJ1-6	TGTGCCAGCAGTTACCTAAAGGTAGCACCCCTCCACTTT	CASSYLKVAPLHF
TRBD1	many	TRBV12-3/TRBV12-4	TRBJ1-6	TGTGCCAGCAGTCTAAGCACAGGGGTTGGGTCACCCCTCCACTTT	CASSLSTGVGSPLHF
NA	many	TRBV29-1	TRBJ1-5	TGCAGCGTCGAGTTCTCCGGGGTCCAGCATTTT	CSVEFSGVQHF
TRBD2	many	TRBV12-3/TRBV12-4	TRBJ2-7	TGTGCCAGCAGTATACGACTAGCTGGCTACGAGCAGTACTTC	CASSIRLAGYEQYF
NA	few	TRBV5-1	TRBJ1-6	TGCGCCAGCAGCTTGGACGGGGGGGGGACGAGTTCACCCCTCCACTTT	CASSLDGGGTSSPLHF
NA	once	TRBV5-1	TRBJ2-7	TGCGCCAGCAGCTTTCACACCGGGACTTCATCCTACGAGCAGTACTTC	CASSFHTGTSSYEQYF
TRBD1	many	TRBV20-1	TRBJ1-2	TGCAGCCCACTCGGACGGGACAGAGGTTCTTATGGCTACACCTTC	CSPLGRDRGSYGYTF
TRBD2	many	TRBV7-2	TRBJ2-7	TGTGCCAGCAGCTTATTAGCGGGAGCTTCCTACGAGCAGTACTTC	CASSLLAGASYEQYF
NA	many	TRBV15	TRBJ1-5	TGTGCCACCAGCAGAGATGGTAGGGGCAATAATCAGCCCCAGCATTTT	CATSRDGRGNNQPQHF
TRBD2	many	TRBV6-2/TRBV6-3	TRBJ2-5	TGTGCCAGCAGCTCAGCCGGGACTAGCGGGACCGAGACCCAGTACTTC	CASSSAGTSGTETQYF
NA	many	TRBV24-1	TRBJ2-3	TGTGCCACCAGTGACCCGACTAGAACAGATACGCAGTATTTT	CATSDPTRTDTQYF
NA	NA	TRBV6-2/TRBV6-3	TRBJ1-2	TGTGCCAGCAGTCCCCAGACTAACTATGGCTACACCTTC	CASSPQTNYGYTF
NA	many	TRBV20-1	TRBJ1-1	TGCAGTGCTCAGAGAGAGGGAGGCGAAGCTTTCTTT	CSAQREGGEAFF
TRBD2	once	TRBV24-1	TRBJ2-2	TGTGCGGCCAGTGATTTTGGGACTAGCGGGGCCGGGGAGCTGTTTTTT	CAASDFGTSGAGELFF
TRBD2	many	TRBV7-3	TRBJ2-3	TGTGCCAGCAGCTTAATAGCGGGAGGCACAGATACGCAGTATTTT	CASSLIAGGTDTQYF
NA	many	TRBV6-1	TRBJ2-3	TGTGCCAGCAGTGAACAGGGGGGGACAGATACGCAGTATTTT	CASSEQGGTDTQYF
TRBD1	many	TRBV27	TRBJ2-1	TGTGCCAGCAGTATCCGGGACAGTTACAATGAGCAGTTCTTC	CASSIRDSYNEQFF
NA	once	TRBV23-1	TRBJ2-7	TGCGCCAGCAGTCAATGGGGGCCGCCTTACGAGCAGTACTTC	CASSQWGPPYEQYF
NA	many	TRBV10-3	TRBJ2-5	TGTGCCATCACCAGAGACCTCCAAGAGACCCAGTACTTC	CAITRDLQETQYF
NA	many	TRBV18	TRBJ2-1	TGTGCCAGCTCGTCAGAGTGGAATGAGCAGTTCTTC	CASSSEWNEQFF
TRBD2	NA	TRBV7-2	TRBJ2-7	TGTGCCAGCAGCTCCTTAGCGGGAGGGCACTACGAGCAGTACTTC	CASSSLAGGHYEQYF
NA	many	TRBV5-1	TRBJ2-4	TGCGCCAGCACCCTAAGAGGGACCGCACCCGAAGACATTCAGTACTTC	CASTLRGTAPEDIQYF
TRBD1	many	TRBV29-1	TRBJ2-7	TGCAGCGTCGGACAGGGAAGGTACGAGCAGTACTTC	CSVGQGRYEQYF
TRBD1	many	TRBV11-2	TRBJ2-7	TGTGCCAGCAGCTTATTTGGGCAGGGGGCAAGCGAGCAGTACTTC	CASSLFGQGASEQYF
NA	many	TRBV2	TRBJ2-1	TGTGCCAGCAGTCCTAGCGTGGCCTACAATGAGCAGTTCTTC	CASSPSVAYNEQFF
NA	many	TRBV5-1	TRBJ2-7	TGCGCCAGCAGCTTGACGACACTCTCCTACGAGCAGTACTTC	CASSLTTLSYEQYF
TRBD1	many	TRBV12-3/TRBV12-4	TRBJ1-2	TGTGCCAGCAGAGAGACAGGGAGGACCTATGGCTACACCTTC	CASRETGRTYGYTF